This T cell receptor beta chain was captured in a study of naive and memory T cell subsets. Treatment given: skin biopsy from PPD injection site in Mantoux-positive individual. TCR cDNA received a 3' ligated oligonucleotide that carried a UMI. Tuberculin skin test biopsies were taken where PPD was injected in Mantoux-positive people. This clonotype turned up a few times. The antigen is not known. The germline V and J ends were trimmed by 3 bases and 3 bases, with 18 bases remaining between them. The germline gives CDR1 KGHSH, CDR2 LQKENI. The CDR3 totals 16 residues. General study results and limits: TCRs were reportedly recovered from both biopsy types, mostly tuberculin test sites.

Amplification of ligated cDNA took four PCR rounds with SP2 and nested alpha and beta constant primers. MiXCR was run by TCRdb on the UMI-ligation and nested PCR reads, yielding one entry per CDR3 protein. The repertoire holds tens of thousands of distinct CDR3 sequences, with roughly 6% as singletons. The sequence was obtained from an adult in good health. The sample consisted of skin, taken from a tuberculin skin test site. The chain couples TRBV18 to TRBJ2-7; D assignment may be TRBD1 or TRBD2 (5 bases each). CDR3 in DNA: TGTGCCAGCTCACCTCCGAACTCGGGACGGCACTACGAGCAGTACTTC. It specifies CASSPPNSGRHYEQYF. Full variable domain (missing parts from reference TRBV18 and TRBJ2-7): NAGVMQNPRHLVRRRGQEARLRCSPMKGHSHVYWYRQLPEEGLKFMVYLQKENIIDESGMPKERFSAEFPKEGPSILRIQQVVRGDSAAYFCASSPPNSGRHYEQYFGPGTRLTVT.